This TCR beta chain emerged from a study of shared clonotypes between healthy human individuals. Study context: The donors, two women and a few men, were aged 18 to 49.

A remark on this clone: No antigen is known for it.

Per sorted-subset replicate PCR, input was around 200 ng DNA, representing about 30,000 T cell genomes. Libraries were prepared by immunoSEQ multiplex PCR; TCRdb keeps only in-frame clonotypes and omits some of them. This table has more than 150,000 clones, roughly 70% appearing once. Study-wide points: Of the naive CD4 clonotypes, approximately 5% were shared across a handful of donors. An effect of sequencing depth on clonotype sharing among donors was expected.

This clonotype originated in a man under 40 in good health. What was sequenced was memory CD4+ T cells sorted from blood. The sample's subset: CD45RA-negative fraction.

Here the CDR3 DNA reads TGCGCCAGCAGCTTGGTAGGTGATTCTGACTACGAGCAGTACTTC. Protein product: CASSLVGDSDYEQYF. The rearrangement links TRBV5-1 to TRBJ2-7; no reliable D call. Trimming removed 0 bases at V and 3 bases at J, with 13 bases between. CDR1 is SGHRS and CDR2 is YFSETQ in the germline V gene. The CDR3 spans 15 residues.